This TCR beta chain was identified in a study of T-cell memory formation after mild COVID-19. The ends were cut back, 5 bases at V and 3 bases at J, with 10 bases in the middle. The CDR3 runs 13 residues. Per the germline V gene, CDR1 is MGHDK and CDR2 is SYGVNS. TCRdb called the 5' RACE reads again in MiXCR, with one record for every CDR3 protein. The sample yields fewer than 350,000 distinct CDR3 sequences, 15% to 20% seen once. This clonotype has only a few counts. Source material: PBMCs or a T cell subset sorted from them (not recorded which). This TCR was sampled from a man aged 18-30 years who had mild COVID-19 (a few samples of this study predate the infection). Cell type and time point are not known. The V and J genes are TRBV25-1 and TRBJ1-2; no firm D call. CDR3 in amino acids: CASSPWVDYGYTF. CDR3 in DNA: TGTGCCAGCAGTCCCTGGGTAGACTATGGCTACACCTTC.